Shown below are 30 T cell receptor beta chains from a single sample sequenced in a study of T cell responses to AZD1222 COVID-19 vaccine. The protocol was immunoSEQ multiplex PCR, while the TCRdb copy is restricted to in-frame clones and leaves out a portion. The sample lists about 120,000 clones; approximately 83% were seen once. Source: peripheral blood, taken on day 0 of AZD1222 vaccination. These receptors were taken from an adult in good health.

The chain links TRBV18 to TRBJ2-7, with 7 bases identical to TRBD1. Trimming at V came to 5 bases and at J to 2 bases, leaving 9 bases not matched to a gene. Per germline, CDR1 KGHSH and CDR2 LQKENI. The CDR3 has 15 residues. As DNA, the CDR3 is TGTGCCAGCTCAGCCGGGACAGTATTGACCTACGAGCAGTACTTC. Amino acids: CASSAGTVLTYEQYF.

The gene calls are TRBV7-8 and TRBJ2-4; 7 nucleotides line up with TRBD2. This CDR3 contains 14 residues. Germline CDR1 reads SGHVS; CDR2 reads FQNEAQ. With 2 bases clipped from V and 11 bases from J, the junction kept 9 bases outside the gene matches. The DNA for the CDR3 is TGTGCCAGCAGCTTAATCGGGCGGGAGCCCGTTCAGTACTTC. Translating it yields CASSLIGREPVQYF.

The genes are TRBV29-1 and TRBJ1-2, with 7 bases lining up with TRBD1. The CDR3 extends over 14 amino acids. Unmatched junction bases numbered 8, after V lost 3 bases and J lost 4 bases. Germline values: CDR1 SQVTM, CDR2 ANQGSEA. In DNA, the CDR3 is TGCAGCGTTGATTCTGAAGGGGGCTCCTATGGCTACACCTTC. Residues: CSVDSEGGSYGYTF. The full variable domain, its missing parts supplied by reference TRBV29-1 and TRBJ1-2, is SAVISQKPSRDICQRGTSLTIQCQVDSQVTMMFWYRQQPGQSLTLIATANQGSEATYESGFVIDKFPISRPNLTFSTLTVSNMSPEDSSIYLCSVDSEGGSYGYTFGSGTRLTVV.

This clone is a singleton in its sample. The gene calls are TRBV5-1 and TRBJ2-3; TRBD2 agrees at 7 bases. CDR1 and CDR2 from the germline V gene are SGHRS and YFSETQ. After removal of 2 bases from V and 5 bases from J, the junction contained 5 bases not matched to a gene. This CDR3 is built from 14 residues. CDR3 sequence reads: CASSFGGSVDTQYF. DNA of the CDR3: TGCGCCAGCAGCTTTGGCGGGAGTGTAGATACGCAGTATTTT.

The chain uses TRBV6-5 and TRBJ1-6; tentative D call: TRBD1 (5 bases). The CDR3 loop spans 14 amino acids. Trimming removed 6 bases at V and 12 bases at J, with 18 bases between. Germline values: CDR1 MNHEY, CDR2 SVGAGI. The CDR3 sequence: CASRSGTVDRPLHF. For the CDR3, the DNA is TGTGCCAGCAGAAGCGGGACCGTGGATAGACCCCTCCACTTT.

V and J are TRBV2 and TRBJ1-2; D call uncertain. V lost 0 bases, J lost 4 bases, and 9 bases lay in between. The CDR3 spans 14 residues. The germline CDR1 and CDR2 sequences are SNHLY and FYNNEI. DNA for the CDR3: TGTGCCAGCAGTGAAGCTAGGGCCGGCTATGGCTACACCTTC. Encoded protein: CASSEARAGYGYTF.

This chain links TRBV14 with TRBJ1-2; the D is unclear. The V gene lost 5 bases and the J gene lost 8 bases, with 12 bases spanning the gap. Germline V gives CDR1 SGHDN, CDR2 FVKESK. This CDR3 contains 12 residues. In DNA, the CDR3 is TGTGCCAGCAGCATAAACCAGGAAGGCTACACCTTC. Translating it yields CASSINQEGYTF.

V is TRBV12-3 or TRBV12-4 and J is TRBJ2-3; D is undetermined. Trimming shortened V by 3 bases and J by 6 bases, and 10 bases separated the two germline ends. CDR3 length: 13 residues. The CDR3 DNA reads TGTGCCAGCAGTTTGTCCAGCAGGGATACGCAGTATTTT. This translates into CASSLSSRDTQYF.

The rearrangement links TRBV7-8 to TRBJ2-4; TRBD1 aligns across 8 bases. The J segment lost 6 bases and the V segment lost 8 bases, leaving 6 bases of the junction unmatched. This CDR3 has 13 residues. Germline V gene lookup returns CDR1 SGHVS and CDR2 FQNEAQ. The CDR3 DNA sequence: TGTGCCAGCCGACAGGGGACGGCAAACATTCAGTACTTC. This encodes CASRQGTANIQYF.

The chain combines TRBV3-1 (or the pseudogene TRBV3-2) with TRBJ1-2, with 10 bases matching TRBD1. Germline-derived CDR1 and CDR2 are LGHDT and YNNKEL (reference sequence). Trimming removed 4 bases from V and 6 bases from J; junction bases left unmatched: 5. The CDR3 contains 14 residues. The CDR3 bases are TGTGCCAGCAGCCGGGACAGGGGAAAGGATGGCTACACCTTC. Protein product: CASSRDRGKDGYTF.

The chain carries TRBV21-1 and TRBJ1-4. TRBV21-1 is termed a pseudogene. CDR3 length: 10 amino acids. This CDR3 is CASSKEKLFF. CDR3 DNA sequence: TGTGCCAGCAGCAAAGAGAAACTGTTTTTT.

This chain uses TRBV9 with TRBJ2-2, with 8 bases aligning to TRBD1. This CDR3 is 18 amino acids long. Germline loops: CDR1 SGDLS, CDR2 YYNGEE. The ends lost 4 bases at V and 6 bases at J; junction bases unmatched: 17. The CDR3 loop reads CASSPGAGGGVTAGELFF. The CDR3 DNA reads TGTGCCAGCAGCCCGGGGGCAGGGGGCGGTGTAACGGCCGGGGAGCTGTTTTTT.

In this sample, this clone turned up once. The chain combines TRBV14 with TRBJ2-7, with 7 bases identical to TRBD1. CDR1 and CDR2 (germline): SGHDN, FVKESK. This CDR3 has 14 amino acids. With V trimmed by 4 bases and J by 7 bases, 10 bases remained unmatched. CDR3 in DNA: TGTGCCAGCAGCCCCCGGACAGGTCCGGGGGAGCAGTACTTC. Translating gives CASSPRTGPGEQYF.

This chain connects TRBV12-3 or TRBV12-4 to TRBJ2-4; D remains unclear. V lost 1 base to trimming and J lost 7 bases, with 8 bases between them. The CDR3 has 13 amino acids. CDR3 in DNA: TGTGCCAGCAGTTTAGTAACACACAACATTCAGTACTTC. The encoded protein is CASSLVTHNIQYF.

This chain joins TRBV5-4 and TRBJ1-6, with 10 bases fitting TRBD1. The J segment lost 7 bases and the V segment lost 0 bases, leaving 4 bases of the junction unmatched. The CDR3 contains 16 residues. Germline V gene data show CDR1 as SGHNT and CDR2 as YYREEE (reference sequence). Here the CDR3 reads CASSLAPGQGNSPLHF. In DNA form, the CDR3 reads TGTGCCAGCAGCTTGGCCCCGGGACAGGGGAATTCACCCCTCCACTTT.

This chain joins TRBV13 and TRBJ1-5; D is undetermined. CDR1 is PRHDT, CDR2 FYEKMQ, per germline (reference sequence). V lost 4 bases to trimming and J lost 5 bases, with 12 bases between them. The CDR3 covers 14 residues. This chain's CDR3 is CASSSGGRDQPQHF. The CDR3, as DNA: TGTGCCAGCAGCTCTGGAGGTAGGGATCAGCCCCAGCATTTT.

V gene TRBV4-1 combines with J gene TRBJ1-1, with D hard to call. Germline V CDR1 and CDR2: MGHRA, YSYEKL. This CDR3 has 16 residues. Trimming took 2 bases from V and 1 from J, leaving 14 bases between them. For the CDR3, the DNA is TGCGCCAGCAGCCAAATCGTACGGGCCTCGAACACTGAAGCTTTCTTT. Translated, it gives CASSQIVRASNTEAFF.

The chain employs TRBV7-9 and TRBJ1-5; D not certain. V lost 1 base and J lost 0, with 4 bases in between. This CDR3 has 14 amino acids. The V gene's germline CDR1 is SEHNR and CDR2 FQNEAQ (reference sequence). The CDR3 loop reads CASSLDHSNQPQHF. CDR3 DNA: TGTGCCAGCAGCTTAGATCATAGCAATCAGCCCCAGCATTTT.

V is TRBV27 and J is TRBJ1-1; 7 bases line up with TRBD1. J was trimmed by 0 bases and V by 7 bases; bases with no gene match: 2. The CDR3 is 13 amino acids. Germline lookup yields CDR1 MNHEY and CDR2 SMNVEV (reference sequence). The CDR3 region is CASKGAMNTEAFF. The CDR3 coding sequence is TGTGCCAGCAAGGGGGCCATGAACACTGAAGCTTTCTTT.

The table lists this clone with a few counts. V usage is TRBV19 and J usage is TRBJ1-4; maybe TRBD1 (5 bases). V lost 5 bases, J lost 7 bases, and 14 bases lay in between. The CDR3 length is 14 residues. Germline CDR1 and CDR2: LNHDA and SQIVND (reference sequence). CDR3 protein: CASSSTWGTEKLFF. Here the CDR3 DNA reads TGTGCCAGTAGTTCGACCTGGGGGACTGAAAAACTGTTTTTT.

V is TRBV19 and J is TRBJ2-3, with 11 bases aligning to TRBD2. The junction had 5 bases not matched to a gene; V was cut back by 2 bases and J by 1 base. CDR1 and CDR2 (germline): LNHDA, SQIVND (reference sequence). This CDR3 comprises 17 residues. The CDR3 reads CASSILAGGPRTDTQYF. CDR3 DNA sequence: TGTGCCAGTAGTATACTAGCGGGGGGTCCTCGCACAGATACGCAGTATTTT.

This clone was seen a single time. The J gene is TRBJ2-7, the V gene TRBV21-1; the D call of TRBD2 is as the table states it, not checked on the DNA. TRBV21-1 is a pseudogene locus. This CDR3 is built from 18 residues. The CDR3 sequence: CASSKEGGSGRSAYEQYF. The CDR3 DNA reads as TGTGCCAGCAGCAAAGAGGGGGGTAGCGGGAGGTCCGCCTACGAGCAGTACTTC.

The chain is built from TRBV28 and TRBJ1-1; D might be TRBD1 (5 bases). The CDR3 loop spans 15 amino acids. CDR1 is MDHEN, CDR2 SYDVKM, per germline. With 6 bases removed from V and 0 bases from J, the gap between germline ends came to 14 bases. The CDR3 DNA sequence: TGTGCCAGCAGCGGCTGGGGCAGGGTGAACACTGAAGCTTTCTTT. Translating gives CASSGWGRVNTEAFF.

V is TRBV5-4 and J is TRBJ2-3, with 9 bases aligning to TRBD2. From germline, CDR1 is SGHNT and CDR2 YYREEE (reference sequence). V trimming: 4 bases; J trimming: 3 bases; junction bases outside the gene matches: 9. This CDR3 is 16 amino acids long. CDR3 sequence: CASSVPSGVGTDTQYF. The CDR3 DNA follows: TGTGCCAGCAGCGTACCTAGCGGGGTGGGGACAGATACGCAGTATTTT. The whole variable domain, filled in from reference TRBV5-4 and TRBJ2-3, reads ETGVTQSPTHLIKTRGQQVTLRCSSQSGHNTVSWYQQALGQGPQFIFQYYREEENGRGNFPPRFSGLQFPNYSSELNVNALELDDSALYLCASSVPSGVGTDTQYFGPGTRLTVL.

CDR3 amino acids: CASRSRDRGRHGELFF. In DNA form, the CDR3 reads TGTGCCAGTAGGAGTCGGGACAGGGGGCGTCACGGGGAGCTGTTTTTT. V and J are TRBV19 and TRBJ2-2, with 12 bases that match TRBD1. CDR1 and CDR2 (germline): LNHDA, SQIVND (reference sequence). CDR3 length: 16 amino acids. Trimming at V came to 6 bases and at J to 7 bases, leaving 9 bases not matched to a gene.

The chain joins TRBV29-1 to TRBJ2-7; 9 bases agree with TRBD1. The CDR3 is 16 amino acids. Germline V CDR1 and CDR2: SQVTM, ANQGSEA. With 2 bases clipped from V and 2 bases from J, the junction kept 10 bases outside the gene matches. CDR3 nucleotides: TGCAGCGTTGAACCAGAGGGGACAGGGTTCGCCTACGAGCAGTACTTC. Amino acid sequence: CSVEPEGTGFAYEQYF.

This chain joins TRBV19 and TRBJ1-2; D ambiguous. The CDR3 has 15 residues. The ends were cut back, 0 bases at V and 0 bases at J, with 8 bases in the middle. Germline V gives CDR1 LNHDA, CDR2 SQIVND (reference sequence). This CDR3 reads CASSIEQLPNYGYTF. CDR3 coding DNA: TGTGCCAGTAGTATAGAACAACTCCCTAACTATGGCTACACCTTC.

DNA of the CDR3: TGTGCCAGCTCACCGAGCGACACTAACTATGGCTACACCTTC. This codes for CASSPSDTNYGYTF. The chain uses TRBV18 and TRBJ1-2, with D hard to call. V lost 3 bases, J lost 0 bases, and 8 bases lay in between. The CDR3 is 14 amino acids. The germline V gene encodes CDR1 KGHSH and CDR2 LQKENI.

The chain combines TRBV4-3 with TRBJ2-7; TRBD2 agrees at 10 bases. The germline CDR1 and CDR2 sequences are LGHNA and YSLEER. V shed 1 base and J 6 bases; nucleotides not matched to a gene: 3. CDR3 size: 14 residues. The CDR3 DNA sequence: TGCGCCAGCAGCCAAGGGGGACTAGCGAGCGAGCAGTACTTC. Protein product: CASSQGGLASEQYF.

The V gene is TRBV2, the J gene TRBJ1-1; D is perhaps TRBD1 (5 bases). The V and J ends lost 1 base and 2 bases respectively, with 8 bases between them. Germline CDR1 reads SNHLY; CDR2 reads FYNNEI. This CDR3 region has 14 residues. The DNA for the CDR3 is TGTGCCAGCAGTGAAGTCGGGACCAACACTGAAGCTTTCTTT. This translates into CASSEVGTNTEAFF.